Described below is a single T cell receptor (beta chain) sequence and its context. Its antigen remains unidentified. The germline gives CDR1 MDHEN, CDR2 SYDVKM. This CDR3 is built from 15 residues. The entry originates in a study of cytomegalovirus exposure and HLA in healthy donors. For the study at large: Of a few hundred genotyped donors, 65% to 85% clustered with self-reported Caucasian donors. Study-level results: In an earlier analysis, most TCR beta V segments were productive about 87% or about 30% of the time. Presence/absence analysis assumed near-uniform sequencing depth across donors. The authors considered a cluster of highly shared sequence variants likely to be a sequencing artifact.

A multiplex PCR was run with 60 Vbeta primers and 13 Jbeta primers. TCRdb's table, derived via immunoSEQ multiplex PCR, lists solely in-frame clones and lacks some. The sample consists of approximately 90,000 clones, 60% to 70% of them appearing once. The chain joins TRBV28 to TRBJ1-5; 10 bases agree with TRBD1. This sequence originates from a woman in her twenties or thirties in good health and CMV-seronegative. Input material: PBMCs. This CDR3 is CAGCTGQGINQPQHF. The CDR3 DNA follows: TGTGCGGGGTGTACGGGACAGGGGATCAATCAGCCCCAGCATTTT. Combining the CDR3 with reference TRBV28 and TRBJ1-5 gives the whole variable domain DVKVTQSSRYLVKRTGEKVFLECVQDMDHENMFWYRQDPGLGLRLIYFSYDVKMKEKGDIPEGYSVSREKKERFSLILESASTNQTSMYLCAGCTGQGINQPQHFGDGTRLSIL.